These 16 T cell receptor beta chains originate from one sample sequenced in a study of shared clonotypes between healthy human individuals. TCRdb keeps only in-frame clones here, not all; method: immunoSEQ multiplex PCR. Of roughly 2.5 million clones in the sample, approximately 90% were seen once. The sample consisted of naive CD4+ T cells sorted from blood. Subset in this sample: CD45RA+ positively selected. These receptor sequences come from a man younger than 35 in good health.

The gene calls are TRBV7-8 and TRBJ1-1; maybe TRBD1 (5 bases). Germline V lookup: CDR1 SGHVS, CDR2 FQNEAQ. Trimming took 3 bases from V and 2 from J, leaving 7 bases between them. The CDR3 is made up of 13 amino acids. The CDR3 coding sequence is TGTGCCAGCAGCTTTGACAGCAACACTGAAGCTTTCTTT. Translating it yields CASSFDSNTEAFF.

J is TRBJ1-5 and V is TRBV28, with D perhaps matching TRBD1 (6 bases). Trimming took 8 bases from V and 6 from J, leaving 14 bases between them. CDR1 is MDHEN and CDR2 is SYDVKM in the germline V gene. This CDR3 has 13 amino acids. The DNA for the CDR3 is TGTGCCAGCGGACTTTCAGGGGTTCAGCCCCAGCATTTT. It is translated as CASGLSGVQPQHF.

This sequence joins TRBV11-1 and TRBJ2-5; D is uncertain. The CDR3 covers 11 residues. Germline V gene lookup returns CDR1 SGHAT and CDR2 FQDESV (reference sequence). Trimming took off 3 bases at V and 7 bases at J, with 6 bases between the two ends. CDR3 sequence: CASSFGLTQYF. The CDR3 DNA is TGTGCCAGCAGCTTCGGTTTGACCCAGTACTTC.

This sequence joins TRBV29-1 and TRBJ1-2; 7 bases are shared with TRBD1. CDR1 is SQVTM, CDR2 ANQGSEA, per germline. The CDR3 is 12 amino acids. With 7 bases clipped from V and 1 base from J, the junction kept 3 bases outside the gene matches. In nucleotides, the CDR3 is TGCAGCGCGACAGGGTATAACTATGGCTACACCTTC. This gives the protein CSATGYNYGYTF.

This CDR3 reads CASSPRTEPDTQYF. The CDR3 nucleotides are TGTGCCAGCAGCCCCCGAACCGAGCCCGATACGCAGTATTTT. The rearrangement joins TRBV11-2 to TRBJ2-3; no definite D call. V was shortened by 5 bases and J by 6 bases, with 15 bases between the two germline ends. Germline CDR1 reads SGHAT; CDR2 reads FQNNGV. The CDR3 is 14 residues long.

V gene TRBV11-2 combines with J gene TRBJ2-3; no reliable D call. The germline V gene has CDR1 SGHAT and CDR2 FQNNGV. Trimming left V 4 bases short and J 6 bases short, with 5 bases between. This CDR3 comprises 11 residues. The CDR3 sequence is CASSYRDTQYF. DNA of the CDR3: TGTGCCAGCAGCTACCGTGATACGCAGTATTTT. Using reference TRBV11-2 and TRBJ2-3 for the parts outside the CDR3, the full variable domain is EAGVAQSPRYKIIEKRQSVAFWCNPISGHATLYWYQQILGQGPKLLIQFQNNGVVDDSQLPKDRFSAERLKGVDSTLKIQPAKLEDSAVYLCASSYRDTQYFGPGTRLTVL.

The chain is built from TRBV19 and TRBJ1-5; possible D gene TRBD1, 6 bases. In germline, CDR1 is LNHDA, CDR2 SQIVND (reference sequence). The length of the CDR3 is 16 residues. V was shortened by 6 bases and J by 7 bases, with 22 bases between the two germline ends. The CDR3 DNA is TGTGCCAGTAGCTCCCCACCCGCAGGTGGGGGCCAGCCCCAGCATTTT. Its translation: CASSSPPAGGGQPQHF.

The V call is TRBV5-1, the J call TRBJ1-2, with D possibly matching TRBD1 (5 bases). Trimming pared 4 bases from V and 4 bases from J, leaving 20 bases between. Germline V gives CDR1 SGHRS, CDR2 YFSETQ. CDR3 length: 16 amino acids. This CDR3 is CASSPSSDRAVYGYTF. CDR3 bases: TGCGCCAGCAGCCCTTCTTCAGACAGAGCGGTCTATGGCTACACCTTC.

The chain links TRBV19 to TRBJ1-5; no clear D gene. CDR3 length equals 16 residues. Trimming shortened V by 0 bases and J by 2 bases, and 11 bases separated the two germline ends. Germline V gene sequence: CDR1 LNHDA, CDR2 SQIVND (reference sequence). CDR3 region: CASSIERVGGNQPQHF. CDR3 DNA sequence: TGTGCCAGTAGTATAGAAAGGGTGGGAGGCAATCAGCCCCAGCATTTT. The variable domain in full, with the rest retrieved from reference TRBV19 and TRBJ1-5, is DGGITQSPKYLFRKEGQNVTLSCEQNLNHDAMYWYRQDPGQGLRLIYYSQIVNDFQKGDIAEGYSVSREKKESFPLTVTSAQKNPTAFYLCASSIERVGGNQPQHFGDGTRLSIL.

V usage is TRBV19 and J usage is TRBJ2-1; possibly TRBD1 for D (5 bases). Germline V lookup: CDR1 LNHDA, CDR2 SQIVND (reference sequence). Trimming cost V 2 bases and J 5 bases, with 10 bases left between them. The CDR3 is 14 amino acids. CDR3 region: CASSIRRTNNEQFF. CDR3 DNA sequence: TGTGCCAGTAGTATACGACGGACAAACAATGAGCAGTTCTTC.

The CDR3 spells CASSSPRAGGIYEQYF. The DNA of the CDR3 is TGTGCCAGCAGCTCACCTAGAGCGGGAGGGATCTACGAGCAGTACTTC. V gene TRBV6-6 combines with J gene TRBJ2-7, with 10 nucleotides matching TRBD2. Germline-derived CDR1 and CDR2 are MNHNY and SVGAGI (reference sequence). The CDR3 runs 16 residues. V shed 6 bases and J 3 bases; nucleotides not matched to a gene: 11.

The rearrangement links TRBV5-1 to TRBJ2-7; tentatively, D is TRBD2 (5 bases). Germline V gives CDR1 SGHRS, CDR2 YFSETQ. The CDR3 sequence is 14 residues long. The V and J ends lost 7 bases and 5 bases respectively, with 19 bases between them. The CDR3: CASARPEGPHEQYF. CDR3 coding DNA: TGCGCCAGCGCGAGGCCCGAGGGTCCCCACGAGCAGTACTTC.

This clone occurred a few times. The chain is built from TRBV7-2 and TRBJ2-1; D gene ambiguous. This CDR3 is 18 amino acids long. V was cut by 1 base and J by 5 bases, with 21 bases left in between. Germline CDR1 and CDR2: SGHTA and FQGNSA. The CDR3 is CASSLGLRPPPSHNEQFF. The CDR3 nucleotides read TGTGCCAGCAGCTTAGGATTAAGGCCCCCACCCTCTCACAATGAGCAGTTCTTC.

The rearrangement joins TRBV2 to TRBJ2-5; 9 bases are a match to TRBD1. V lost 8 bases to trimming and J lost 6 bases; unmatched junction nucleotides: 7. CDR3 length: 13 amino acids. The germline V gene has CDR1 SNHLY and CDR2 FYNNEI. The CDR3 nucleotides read TGTGCCAGCTGGAGAGGACAGGGGAAGACCCAGTACTTC. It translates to CASWRGQGKTQYF.

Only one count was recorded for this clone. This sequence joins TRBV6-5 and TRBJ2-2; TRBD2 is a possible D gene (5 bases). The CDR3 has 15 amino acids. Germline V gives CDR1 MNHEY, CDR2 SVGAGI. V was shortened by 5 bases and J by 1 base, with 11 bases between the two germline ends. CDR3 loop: CASSTEGGNTGELFF. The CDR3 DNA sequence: TGTGCCAGCAGTACCGAGGGTGGGAACACCGGGGAGCTGTTTTTT.

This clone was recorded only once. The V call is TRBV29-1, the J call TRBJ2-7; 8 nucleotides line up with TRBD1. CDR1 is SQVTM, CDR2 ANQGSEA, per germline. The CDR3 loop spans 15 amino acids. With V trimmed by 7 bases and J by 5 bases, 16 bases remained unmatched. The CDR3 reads CSGASDRVGSNEQYF. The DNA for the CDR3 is TGCAGCGGGGCCTCGGACAGGGTTGGTTCCAACGAGCAGTACTTC.